This T cell receptor (beta chain) was observed in a study of cytomegalovirus exposure and HLA in healthy donors. Study conclusions and caveats: There were 160 or so TCR beta chains listed as cytomegalovirus-associated. Cytomegalovirus status was reportedly diagnosed by the classifier with high specificity and sensitivity.

Using immunoSEQ multiplex PCR, the repertoire was profiled, and TCRdb retains in-frame clones only, with some absent. Among over 250,000 clones listed, about nine tenths were seen once. A remark on this clone: Its antigen remains unknown.

CDR3 length: 12 residues. Germline CDR1 is LGHNA and CDR2 is YNFKEQ. V lost 2 bases and J lost 7, with 8 bases in between. The donors were members of the roughly 130-subject validation cohort (separate from the approximately 670-subject first cohort). The sequencing input was PBMCs. This receptor was obtained from a woman aged 25 to 45 in good health and CMV-seropositive. This chain joins TRBV4-2 and TRBJ1-2; weak D call: TRBD1 (5 bases). The CDR3 loop reads CASSQSGTGYTF. DNA for the CDR3: TGTGCCAGCAGCCAATCAGGGACTGGCTACACCTTC.